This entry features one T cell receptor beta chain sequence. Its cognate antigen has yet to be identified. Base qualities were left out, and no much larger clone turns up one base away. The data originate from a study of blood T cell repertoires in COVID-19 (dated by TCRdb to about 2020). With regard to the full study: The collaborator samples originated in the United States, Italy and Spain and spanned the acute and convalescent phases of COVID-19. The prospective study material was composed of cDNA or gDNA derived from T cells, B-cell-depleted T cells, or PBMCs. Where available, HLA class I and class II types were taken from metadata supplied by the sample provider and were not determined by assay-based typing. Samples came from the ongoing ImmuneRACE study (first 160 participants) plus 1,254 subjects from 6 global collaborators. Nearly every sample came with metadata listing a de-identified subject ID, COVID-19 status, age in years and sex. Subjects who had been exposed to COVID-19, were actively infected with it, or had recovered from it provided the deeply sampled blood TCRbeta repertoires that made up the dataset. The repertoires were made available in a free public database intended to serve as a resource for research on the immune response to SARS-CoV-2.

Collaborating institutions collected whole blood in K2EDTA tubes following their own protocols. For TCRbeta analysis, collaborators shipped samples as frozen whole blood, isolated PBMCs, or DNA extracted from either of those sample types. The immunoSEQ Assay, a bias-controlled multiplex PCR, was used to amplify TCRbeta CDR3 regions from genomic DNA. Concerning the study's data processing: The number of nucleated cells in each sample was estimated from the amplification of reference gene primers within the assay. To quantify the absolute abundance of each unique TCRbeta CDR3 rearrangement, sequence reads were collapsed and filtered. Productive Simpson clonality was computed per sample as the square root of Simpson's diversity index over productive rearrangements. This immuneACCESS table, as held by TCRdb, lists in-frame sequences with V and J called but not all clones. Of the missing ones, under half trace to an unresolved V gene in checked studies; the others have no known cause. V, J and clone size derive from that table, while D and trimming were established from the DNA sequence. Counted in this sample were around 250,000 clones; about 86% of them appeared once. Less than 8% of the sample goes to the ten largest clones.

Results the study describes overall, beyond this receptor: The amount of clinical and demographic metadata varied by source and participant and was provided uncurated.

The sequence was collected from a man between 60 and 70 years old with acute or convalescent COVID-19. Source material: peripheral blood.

The CDR3 amino acid sequence is: CASSLSGLTTNEQFF. Read as DNA, the sequence is TGTGCCAGCAGCTTAAGTGGACTAACGACGAATGAGCAGTTCTTC. This sequence uses TRBV7-2 and TRBJ2-1; the best D guess is TRBD2, with 6 bases matching. V gives up 2 bases and J gives up 7 bases, and the segment between their germline ends measures 15 bases. The CDR3 holds 15 amino acids from the cysteine to the phenylalanine. Only the CDR3 part of the read is kept: 45 bases, read in frame from the first base. Reading the germline V gene gives CDR1 SGHTA and CDR2 FQGNSA. With the portions outside the CDR3 filled from the reference TRBV7-2 and TRBJ2-1 genes, the complete variable region becomes GAGVSQSPSNKVTEKGKDVELRCDPISGHTALYWYRQSLGQGLEFLIYFQGNSAPDKSGLPSDRFSAERTGGSVSTLTIQRTQQEDSAVYLCASSLSGLTTNEQFFGPGTRLTVL.